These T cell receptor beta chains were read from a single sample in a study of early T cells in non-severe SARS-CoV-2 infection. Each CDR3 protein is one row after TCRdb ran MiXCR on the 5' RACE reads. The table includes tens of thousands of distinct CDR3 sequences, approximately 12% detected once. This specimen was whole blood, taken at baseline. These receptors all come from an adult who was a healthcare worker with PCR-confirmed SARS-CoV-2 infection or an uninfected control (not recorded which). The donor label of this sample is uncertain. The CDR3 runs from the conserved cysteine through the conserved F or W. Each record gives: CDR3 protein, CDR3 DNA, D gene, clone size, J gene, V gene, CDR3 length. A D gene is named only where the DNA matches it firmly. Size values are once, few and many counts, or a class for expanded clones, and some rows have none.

CDR3: CASSLAGSGDTQYF
DNA: TGTGCCAGCAGCTTAGCGGGGAGTGGGGATACGCAGTATTTT
D: .
size: few
J: TRBJ2-3
V: TRBV7-6
length: 14

CDR3: CASSLASAGQGSGELFF
DNA: TGTGCCAGCAGCTTAGCGAGTGCGGGACAGGGATCCGGGGAGCTGTTTTTT
D: TRBD1
size: few
J: TRBJ2-2
V: TRBV7-7
length: 17

CDR3: CASSRGTSEQFF
DNA: TGCGCCAGCAGCAGGGGTACAAGCGAGCAGTTCTTC
D: .
size: many
J: TRBJ2-1
V: TRBV10-1
length: 12

CDR3: CSAGQVTDTQYF
DNA: TGCAGCGCAGGACAGGTAACAGATACGCAGTATTTT
D: TRBD1
size: many
J: TRBJ2-3
V: TRBV29-1
length: 12

CDR3: CASSAGALYGYTF
DNA: TGTGCCAGCAGCGCAGGGGCGCTGTATGGCTACACCTTC
D: .
size: many
J: TRBJ1-2
V: TRBV14
length: 13

CDR3: CASSPSTSGTDTQYF
DNA: TGTGCCAGCAGCCCATCGACTAGCGGCACAGATACGCAGTATTTT
D: TRBD2
size: many
J: TRBJ2-3
V: TRBV16
length: 15

CDR3: CASSLQGLRVNTEAFF
DNA: TGTGCCAGCAGCTTGCAGGGACTTCGGGTAAACACTGAAGCTTTCTTT
D: .
size: few
J: TRBJ1-1
V: TRBV11-3
length: 16

CDR3: CAIREPGLAGVEQYF
DNA: TGTGCCATCAGAGAACCGGGACTAGCGGGAGTCGAGCAGTACTTC
D: TRBD2
size: few
J: TRBJ2-7
V: TRBV10-3
length: 15

CDR3: CASSRGQGGEQYF
DNA: TGCGCCAGCAGCCGCGGACAGGGAGGCGAGCAGTACTTC
D: TRBD1
size: few
J: TRBJ2-7
V: TRBV5-1
length: 13

CDR3: CSASSGSRSGHYEQYF
DNA: TGCAGTGCTAGCTCGGGGTCTCGGAGCGGCCACTACGAGCAGTACTTC
D: .
size: many
J: TRBJ2-7
V: TRBV20-1
length: 16

CDR3: CASSLGLAGADEQFF
DNA: TGTGCCAGCAGCTTAGGCCTAGCGGGGGCCGATGAGCAGTTCTTC
D: TRBD2
size: .
J: TRBJ2-1
V: TRBV7-2
length: 15

CDR3: CASSQGLSGTGEQYF
DNA: TGTGCCAGCAGCCAAGGCTTAAGCGGGACGGGGGAGCAGTACTTC
D: TRBD2
size: .
J: TRBJ2-7
V: TRBV3-1
length: 15

CDR3: CASSGGLVNEQFF
DNA: TGCGCCAGCAGCGGGGGCTTAGTGAATGAGCAGTTCTTC
D: .
size: .
J: TRBJ2-1
V: TRBV5-1
length: 13

CDR3: CASSPAGASYNEQFF
DNA: TGCGCCAGCAGCCCTGCGGGGGCGTCCTACAATGAGCAGTTCTTC
D: .
size: few
J: TRBJ2-1
V: TRBV5-1
length: 15

CDR3: CASKEGGSSDTQYF
DNA: TGTGCCAGCAAGGAGGGCGGGAGTTCAGATACGCAGTATTTT
D: TRBD2
size: few
J: TRBJ2-3
V: TRBV6-5
length: 14

CDR3: CASSLRPRTDTQYF
DNA: TGTGCCAGCAGCTTAAGGCCCCGCACAGATACGCAGTATTTT
D: .
size: many
J: TRBJ2-3
V: TRBV11-2
length: 14

CDR3: CASSSDRENQPQHF
DNA: TGTGCCAGCAGCTCTGACAGGGAGAATCAGCCCCAGCATTTT
D: TRBD1
size: few
J: TRBJ1-5
V: TRBV7-9
length: 14

CDR3: CASRSGGTYNEQFF
DNA: TGTGCCAGCCGATCGGGGGGGACCTACAATGAGCAGTTCTTC
D: TRBD2
size: few
J: TRBJ2-1
V: TRBV12-3/TRBV12-4
length: 14

CDR3: CASSGTGGIYEQYF
DNA: TGTGCCAGCAGTGGTACAGGGGGGATCTACGAGCAGTACTTC
D: TRBD1
size: few
J: TRBJ2-7
V: TRBV12-3/TRBV12-4
length: 14

CDR3: CASSPTGGVGYGYTF
DNA: TGTGCCAGCAGTCCGACAGGGGGCGTAGGCTATGGCTACACCTTC
D: TRBD1
size: many
J: TRBJ1-2
V: TRBV25-1
length: 15

CDR3: CSAPGTGNSPLHF
DNA: TGCAGTGCCCCTGGGACAGGCAATTCACCCCTCCACTTT
D: TRBD1
size: .
J: TRBJ1-6
V: TRBV20-1
length: 13

CDR3: CASSEFQGADQPQHF
DNA: TGTGCCAGCAGTGAATTTCAGGGTGCGGATCAGCCCCAGCATTTT
D: .
size: .
J: TRBJ1-5
V: TRBV2
length: 15

CDR3: CASSPDRGNGYTF
DNA: TGTGCCAGTAGCCCGGACAGGGGGAATGGCTACACCTTC
D: TRBD1
size: many
J: TRBJ1-2
V: TRBV19
length: 13

CDR3: CASRPAITEAFF
DNA: TGTGCCAGCAGGCCAGCTATCACTGAAGCTTTCTTT
D: .
size: few
J: TRBJ1-1
V: TRBV6-1
length: 12

CDR3: CASSLEDRGKAFF
DNA: TGTGCCAGCAGCCTTGAAGACAGGGGAAAAGCTTTCTTT
D: TRBD1
size: .
J: TRBJ1-1
V: TRBV12-3/TRBV12-4
length: 13

CDR3: CASSGAGDGANTGELFF
DNA: TGTGCCAGCAGCGGAGCGGGAGACGGCGCGAACACCGGGGAGCTGTTTTTT
D: .
size: few
J: TRBJ2-2
V: TRBV21-1
length: 17

CDR3: CAWAIEEGIYEQYF
DNA: TGTGCCTGGGCGATTGAGGAGGGGATATACGAGCAGTACTTC
D: .
size: .
J: TRBJ2-7
V: TRBV30
length: 14

CDR3: CSVKTSEAFF
DNA: TGCAGCGTGAAGACTAGTGAAGCTTTCTTT
D: .
size: .
J: TRBJ1-1
V: TRBV29-1
length: 10

CDR3: CASVLSGDSYEQYF
DNA: TGTGCTAGTGTTTTGTCCGGGGACAGTTACGAGCAGTACTTC
D: TRBD1
size: few
J: TRBJ2-7
V: TRBV12-5
length: 14

CDR3: CASSTPTDTQYF
DNA: TGTGCCAGCAGCACCCCCACAGATACGCAGTATTTT
D: .
size: many
J: TRBJ2-3
V: TRBV7-6
length: 12

CDR3: CASSPSSGQASSYEQYF
DNA: TGTGCCAGCTCACCATCCTCCGGACAGGCCAGCTCCTACGAGCAGTACTTC
D: TRBD1
size: few
J: TRBJ2-7
V: TRBV18
length: 17

CDR3: CASSPGLAGEEQFF
DNA: TGTGCCAGCAGTCCGGGACTAGCGGGGGAGGAGCAGTTCTTC
D: TRBD2
size: many
J: TRBJ2-1
V: TRBV3-1
length: 14

CDR3: CASSLGQGAGNIQYF
DNA: TGTGCCAGCAGTTTAGGGCAGGGGGCGGGAAACATTCAGTACTTC
D: TRBD1
size: many
J: TRBJ2-4
V: TRBV7-2
length: 15

CDR3: CASSLRRPGTSGDNEQFF
DNA: TGTGCCAGCAGCTTAAGGCGTCCCGGGACTAGCGGTGATAATGAGCAGTTCTTC
D: TRBD2
size: .
J: TRBJ2-1
V: TRBV7-8
length: 18

CDR3: CASSFPYNEQFF
DNA: TGTGCCAGCAGTTTCCCCTACAATGAGCAGTTCTTC
D: .
size: many
J: TRBJ2-1
V: TRBV6-6
length: 12

CDR3: CASRVRTVPNTEAFF
DNA: TGCGCCAGCAGAGTTAGGACAGTACCGAACACTGAAGCTTTCTTT
D: .
size: .
J: TRBJ1-1
V: TRBV10-1
length: 15

CDR3: CASAFGGQTTGELFF
DNA: TGTGCCAGCGCGTTCGGGGGGCAGACCACCGGGGAGCTGTTTTTT
D: .
size: few
J: TRBJ2-2
V: TRBV11-3
length: 15

CDR3: CASRPGALLYEQYF
DNA: TGTGCCAGCAGACCAGGGGCCCTCCTCTACGAGCAGTACTTC
D: .
size: .
J: TRBJ2-7
V: TRBV5-6
length: 14

CDR3: CASSAGRGHGEAFF
DNA: TGCGCCAGCAGCGCCGGGAGGGGTCATGGTGAAGCTTTCTTT
D: .
size: few
J: TRBJ1-1
V: TRBV10-1
length: 14

CDR3: CASSWDRGATEAFF
DNA: TGTGCCAGCAGTTGGGACAGGGGGGCCACTGAAGCTTTCTTT
D: TRBD1
size: many
J: TRBJ1-1
V: TRBV6-6
length: 14

CDR3: CASSIGYPPGTKQFF
DNA: TGTGCCAGTAGTATTGGGTACCCGCCCGGGACGAAGCAGTTCTTC
D: .
size: few
J: TRBJ2-1
V: TRBV19
length: 15

CDR3: CASSLTGPQETQYF
DNA: TGTGCCAGCAGCCTAACGGGACCCCAAGAGACCCAGTACTTC
D: .
size: .
J: TRBJ2-5
V: TRBV6-2/TRBV6-3
length: 14

CDR3: CASRGDSPLHF
DNA: TGTGCCAGCAGAGGGGATTCACCCCTCCACTTT
D: .
size: few
J: TRBJ1-6
V: TRBV12-3/TRBV12-4
length: 11

CDR3: CASSPPGQGVNTIYF
DNA: TGTGCCAGCTCACCACCGGGACAGGGAGTGAACACCATATATTTT
D: TRBD1
size: few
J: TRBJ1-3
V: TRBV18
length: 15

CDR3: CSARDVRGFLGEQYF
DNA: TGCAGTGCTAGAGACGTCAGGGGATTCCTCGGCGAGCAGTACTTC
D: .
size: few
J: TRBJ2-7
V: TRBV20-1
length: 15

CDR3: CASSLMQGQGAQYF
DNA: TGTGCCAGCAGCTTAATGCAGGGCCAAGGCGCCCAGTACTTC
D: .
size: .
J: TRBJ2-5
V: TRBV7-2
length: 14

CDR3: CASSPGQVEETQYF
DNA: TGTGCCAGCAGTCCGGGACAGGTAGAAGAGACCCAGTACTTC
D: TRBD1
size: .
J: TRBJ2-5
V: TRBV12-3/TRBV12-4
length: 14